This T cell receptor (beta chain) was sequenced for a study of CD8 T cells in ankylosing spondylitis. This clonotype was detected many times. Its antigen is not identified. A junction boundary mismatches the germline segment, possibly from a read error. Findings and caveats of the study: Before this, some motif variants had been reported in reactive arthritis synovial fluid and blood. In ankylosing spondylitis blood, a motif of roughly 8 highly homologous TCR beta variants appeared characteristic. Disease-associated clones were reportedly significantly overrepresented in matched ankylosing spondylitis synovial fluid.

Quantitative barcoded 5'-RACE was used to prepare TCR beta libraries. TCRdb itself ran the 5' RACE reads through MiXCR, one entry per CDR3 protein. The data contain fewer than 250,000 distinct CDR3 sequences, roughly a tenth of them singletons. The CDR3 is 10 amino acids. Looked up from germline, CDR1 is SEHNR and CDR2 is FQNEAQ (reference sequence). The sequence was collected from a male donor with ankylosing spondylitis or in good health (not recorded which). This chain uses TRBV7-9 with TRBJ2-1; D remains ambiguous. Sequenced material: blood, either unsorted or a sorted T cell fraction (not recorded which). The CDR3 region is CASSADSPLF. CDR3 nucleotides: TGTGCCAGCAGCGCAGACTCCCCCCTCTTC.